One and the same sample provided the 3 T cell receptor beta chains below, sequenced in a study of blood T cell repertoires in COVID-19. Here immunoSEQ multiplex PCR was the method, and the copy in TCRdb shows in-frame clones only, minus some. This sample yields about 53,000 clones, of which around nine tenths are seen a single time; 3% to 4% belongs to the top ten. Sequenced sample: peripheral blood. These receptors were collected from a human donor in a cohort sampled during active COVID-19.

J is TRBJ2-3 and V is TRBV20-1; unclear D gene. The CDR3 is made up of 13 amino acids. V dropped 3 bases and J dropped 6 bases, with 13 bases sitting between them. The germline CDR1 and CDR2 sequences are DFQATT and SNEGSKA (reference sequence). The CDR3 here is CSASVLVADTQYF. CDR3 in DNA: TGCAGTGCTAGTGTTTTAGTTGCGGATACGCAGTATTTT.

The chain has TRBV24-1 and TRBJ2-5; 8 nucleotides agree with TRBD2. After removal of 3 bases from V and 1 base from J, the junction contained 3 bases not matched to a gene. Germline V gene data show CDR1 as KGHDR and CDR2 as SFDVKD. The CDR3 totals 15 residues. The CDR3 protein is CATSDAGTSQETQYF. CDR3 in DNA: TGTGCCACCAGTGATGCAGGGACTAGCCAAGAGACCCAGTACTTC.

The V and J genes are TRBV9 and TRBJ2-2, with 9 nucleotides matching TRBD1. The CDR3 consists of 17 residues. The germline CDR1 and CDR2 sequences are SGDLS and YYNGEE. The V gene end was trimmed by 1 base and the J gene end by 1 base; junction bases not matched to a gene: 5. The CDR3 DNA sequence: TGTGCCAGCAGCGTAAGTGTGGGACAGGGGAACACCGGGGAGCTGTTTTTT. This sequence encodes CASSVSVGQGNTGELFF.